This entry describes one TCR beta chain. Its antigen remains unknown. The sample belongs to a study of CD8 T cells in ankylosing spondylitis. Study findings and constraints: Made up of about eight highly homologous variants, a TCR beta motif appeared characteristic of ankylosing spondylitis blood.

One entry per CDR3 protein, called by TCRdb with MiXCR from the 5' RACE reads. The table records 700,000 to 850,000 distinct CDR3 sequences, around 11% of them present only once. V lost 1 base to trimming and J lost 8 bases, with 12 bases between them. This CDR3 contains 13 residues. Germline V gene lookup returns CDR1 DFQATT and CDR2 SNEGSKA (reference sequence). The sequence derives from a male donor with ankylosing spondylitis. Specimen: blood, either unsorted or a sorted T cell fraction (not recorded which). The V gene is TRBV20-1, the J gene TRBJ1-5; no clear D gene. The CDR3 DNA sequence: TGCAGTGCTAGAGTAGGGCGGGGTGAGCCCCAGCATTTT. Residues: CSARVGRGEPQHF.